Listed below are T cell receptor beta chains from one sample, sequenced in a study of blood T cell repertoires in COVID-19. The repertoire was sequenced with immunoSEQ multiplex PCR; TCRdb's copy has only in-frame clones and lacks some. The sample shows 130,000 to 150,000 clones, roughly 77% of them seen only once. Sequenced: peripheral blood. The receptors stem from a woman aged 70-85 years with COVID-19, enrolled during active disease. Both conserved end residues are part of each CDR3. A D gene is named only where the DNA matches it firmly. Clone size, where shown, is once, few, many, or a class for clones that have expanded.

TRBV9	TRBD2	TRBJ2-3	.	CASSWTSGGADTQYF	TGTGCCAGCAGCTGGACTAGCGGGGGGGCAGATACGCAGTATTTT
TRBV2	TRBD1	TRBJ2-7	many	CAIELQGAYEQYF	TGTGCCATCGAGTTACAGGGGGCATACGAGCAGTACTTC
TRBV27	TRBD1	TRBJ1-6	medium-sized	CASSLRAGQGNSPLHF	TGTGCCAGCAGTTTACGAGCCGGACAGGGAAATTCACCCCTCCACTTT
TRBV4-1	TRBD2	TRBJ2-2	.	CASSQEAGGPGTGELFF	TGCGCCAGCAGCCAGGAAGCGGGGGGGCCGGGCACCGGGGAGCTGTTTTTT
TRBV5-1	.	TRBJ2-1	.	CASSFRGGNEQFF	TGCGCCAGCAGTTTTAGAGGGGGCAATGAGCAGTTCTTC
TRBV7-3	TRBD2	TRBJ2-2	.	CASSLIPRGTLNTGELFF	TGTGCCAGCAGCTTAATTCCGCGGGGGACCCTGAACACCGGGGAGCTGTTTTTT
TRBV24-1	TRBD1	TRBJ2-5	.	CATSDARGQETQYF	TGTGCCACCAGTGATGCCAGGGGGCAGGAGACCCAGTACTTC
TRBV5-1	TRBD1	TRBJ1-1	.	CASSPMEGANTEAFF	TGCGCCAGCAGCCCGATGGAGGGGGCGAACACTGAAGCTTTCTTT
TRBV25-1	.	TRBJ1-3	.	CASSGSERKTNSGNTIYF	TGTGCCAGCAGTGGGTCGGAGAGGAAAACAAACTCTGGAAACACCATATATTTT
TRBV11-3	TRBD2	TRBJ2-2	.	CASSPGGNTGELFF	TGTGCCAGCTCCCCGGGAGGGAACACCGGGGAGCTGTTTTTT
TRBV3-1/TRBV3-2	.	TRBJ2-1	.	CASSRTPFNEQFF	TGTGCCAGCAGCCGTACACCTTTTAATGAGCAGTTCTTC
TRBV4-2	.	TRBJ1-3	few	CASSQNPYGNTIYF	TGTGCCAGCAGCCAAAATCCCTACGGAAACACCATATATTTT
TRBV2	.	TRBJ1-1	.	CASSLRTYKAFF	TGTGCCAGCAGTCTAAGGACATATAAAGCTTTCTTT
TRBV19	TRBD1	TRBJ1-1	few	CASSINRGDTEAFF	TGTGCCAGTAGTATAAACAGGGGGGACACTGAAGCTTTCTTT
TRBV7-3	TRBD1	TRBJ2-2	once	CASSPGTGANTGELFF	TGTGCCAGCAGCCCCGGGACAGGGGCTAACACCGGGGAGCTGTTTTTT
TRBV5-5	TRBD2	TRBJ2-2	.	CASSGRLAGSGRGAVF	TGTGCCAGCAGCGGGCGGCTAGCGGGGAGCGGGCGGGGAGCTGTTTTT
TRBV11-2	TRBD2	TRBJ2-1	.	CASSLEGPGRGAYNEQFF	TGTGCCAGCAGCTTAGAGGGCCCTGGGCGGGGGGCCTACAATGAGCAGTTCTTC
TRBV5-4	.	TRBJ2-7	once	CASSSTEYEQYF	TGTGCCAGCAGCTCGACGGAGTACGAGCAGTACTTC
TRBV7-8	TRBD1	TRBJ1-4	.	CASSLGGQEKLFF	TGTGCCAGCAGCTTAGGGGGACAGGAAAAACTGTTTTTT
TRBV19	.	TRBJ2-2	.	CASTPGSWAGELFF	TGTGCCAGTACCCCAGGGTCTTGGGCCGGGGAGCTGTTTTTT
TRBV24-1	.	TRBJ1-2	few	CATWTPGGGYTF	TGTGCCACCTGGACACCCGGAGGGGGCTACACCTTC
TRBV29-1	TRBD1	TRBJ1-6	few	CSVTTGTHNSPLHF	TGCAGCGTCACGACAGGGACACATAATTCACCCCTCCACTTT
TRBV5-1	.	TRBJ1-2	.	CASSRGSGSPAKQINYGYTF	TGCGCCAGCAGCCGAGGCTCCGGGAGCCCAGCTAAACAGATAAACTATGGCTACACCTTC
TRBV11-1	.	TRBJ2-5	.	CASSSGGETQYF	TGTGCCAGCAGCTCTGGAGGGGAGACCCAGTACTTC
TRBV13	.	TRBJ2-7	.	CASSPSRGGGDGSYEQYF	TGTGCCAGCAGCCCTTCTCGCGGGGGCGGAGATGGGTCCTACGAGCAGTACTTC
TRBV6-5	.	TRBJ1-2	.	CASSYSSANYGYTF	TGTGCCAGCAGTTATTCTTCAGCTAACTATGGCTACACCTTC
TRBV5-6	TRBD2	TRBJ2-5	.	CASSLSLAGGETQYF	TGTGCCAGCAGCCTCTCCCTAGCGGGGGGAGAGACCCAGTACTTC
TRBV2	TRBD1	TRBJ1-3	once	CASARDRGHFSGNTIYF	TGTGCCAGCGCCCGGGACAGGGGGCACTTCTCTGGAAACACCATATATTTT
TRBV6-6	.	TRBJ2-5	.	CASSTRQYQETQYF	TGTGCCAGCAGTACCCGACAGTACCAAGAGACCCAGTACTTC
TRBV19	.	TRBJ1-5	.	CASSMYEPRGNQPQHF	TGTGCCAGTAGTATGTACGAGCCGAGGGGCAATCAGCCCCAGCATTTT
TRBV6-6	.	TRBJ2-1	.	CASSIDGGSYNEQFF	TGTGCCAGCAGCATCGACGGGGGTTCCTACAATGAGCAGTTCTTC
TRBV19	TRBD1	TRBJ1-4	few	CASSSFAGGINEKLFF	TGTGCCAGTAGTTCTTTCGCAGGGGGCATTAATGAAAAACTGTTTTTT
TRBV19	.	TRBJ2-7	.	CASSKRGSYEQYF	TGTGCCAGTAGTAAAAGGGGAAGCTACGAGCAGTACTTC
TRBV6-1	.	TRBJ2-7	.	CASSENRVNEQYF	TGTGCCAGCAGTGAAAACAGGGTGAACGAGCAGTACTTC
TRBV27	.	TRBJ2-1	once	CASSLSTGGRGNEQFF	TGTGCCAGCAGTTTATCGACGGGGGGCCGTGGCAATGAGCAGTTCTTC
TRBV19	TRBD1	TRBJ1-1	.	CASSRPGQGNTEAFF	TGTGCCAGTAGTAGGCCGGGACAGGGCAACACTGAAGCTTTCTTT
TRBV14	.	TRBJ1-1	.	CASSQVAGSRGEAFF	TGTGCCAGCAGCCAAGTAGCCGGTAGCAGGGGTGAAGCTTTCTTT
TRBV5-6	.	TRBJ2-7	few	CASTRGVPGREQYF	TGTGCCAGCACCCGAGGTGTCCCCGGCCGCGAGCAGTACTTC
TRBV18	.	TRBJ2-1	.	CASSPSASTEPINEQFF	TGTGCCAGCTCACCAAGCGCCAGCACCGAGCCTATCAATGAGCAGTTCTTC
TRBV15	.	TRBJ1-6	once	CATSRDARSPLHF	TGTGCCACCAGCAGAGACGCCAGGTCACCCCTCCACTTT
TRBV21-1	.	TRBJ1-5	.	CASSKSRTGPSRFLNQPQHF	TGTGCCAGCAGCAAATCCAGGACAGGGCCCAGTCGCTTCCTAAATCAGCCCCAGCATTTT
TRBV27	.	TRBJ2-3	.	CASSLGAGYTQYF	TGTGCCAGCAGTTTAGGAGCGGGCTACACGCAGTATTTT
TRBV24-1	.	TRBJ1-2	.	CATAHENYGYTF	TGTGCCACCGCCCACGAGAACTATGGCTACACCTTC
TRBV4-1	TRBD1	TRBJ1-2	.	CASSRLTGVLGYTF	TGCGCCAGCAGCCGCCTCACAGGGGTTCTTGGCTACACCTTC
TRBV5-6	TRBD1	TRBJ2-1	.	CASSSPGQGKGGEQFF	TGTGCCAGCAGCTCCCCGGGACAGGGGAAGGGTGGTGAGCAGTTCTTC
TRBV19	.	TRBJ1-4	once	CASSPREAEKLFF	TGTGCCAGTAGTCCCCGAGAGGCGGAAAAACTGTTTTTT
TRBV20-1	.	TRBJ1-2	few	CSGLGYTF	TGCAGTGGTCTAGGTTACACCTTC
TRBV27	.	TRBJ1-5	.	CASSLSATVLHQPQHF	TGTGCCAGCAGTTTATCTGCGACTGTTTTGCATCAGCCCCAGCATTTT
TRBV28	.	TRBJ1-5	few	CASSLSGGRRQPQHF	TGTGCCAGCAGTTTAAGCGGGGGGCGAAGGCAGCCCCAGCATTTT
TRBV28	.	TRBJ2-7	.	CASSFAYEQYF	TGTGCCAGCAGCTTTGCCTACGAGCAGTACTTC
TRBV9	.	TRBJ1-1	.	CASSVVGQNTEAFF	TGTGCCAGCAGCGTCGTGGGACAGAACACTGAAGCTTTCTTT
TRBV6-5	TRBD2	TRBJ2-7	.	CASTLAGYEQYF	TGTGCCAGCACTTTAGCGGGCTACGAGCAGTACTTC
TRBV19	.	TRBJ1-5	.	CASSISRVGVNQPQHF	TGTGCCAGTAGTATATCTCGGGTCGGCGTCAATCAGCCCCAGCATTTT
TRBV5-6	.	TRBJ1-2	.	CASSLPSGRRDYGYTF	TGTGCCAGCAGCTTGCCTTCAGGCAGGCGGGACTATGGCTACACCTTC
TRBV2	TRBD2	TRBJ2-5	.	CASSDAGGPWNQETQYF	TGTGCCAGCAGTGACGCGGGGGGGCCTTGGAACCAAGAGACCCAGTACTTC